These T cell receptor beta chains were read from a single sample in a study of control samples from healthy donors and cancer patients. Assay: immunoSEQ multiplex PCR; the TCRdb copy retains only in-frame clones and omits some. The table lists 97,000 or so clones, about 90% of them singletons. The sample consisted of blood. These receptor sequences come from a woman aged 18-35 years in good health. Both conserved end residues are part of each CDR3. D genes are given only for firm matches. Size values are once, few and many counts, or a class for expanded clones, and some rows have none.

size,D,J,V,CDR3,DNA
-,TRBD2,TRBJ2-7,TRBV12-5,CASGSWGASGNYEQYF,TGTGCTAGTGGTTCCTGGGGGGCTAGCGGGAACTACGAGCAGTACTTC
-,-,TRBJ2-2,TRBV19,CASSIRSNTGELFF,TGTGCCAGTAGTATAAGGTCCAACACCGGGGAGCTGTTTTTT
-,TRBD1,TRBJ1-1,TRBV24-1,CATSDSGQGEAEAFF,TGTGCCACCAGTGATTCCGGACAGGGGGAGGCTGAAGCTTTCTTT
-,TRBD2,TRBJ2-5,TRBV11-2,CASSAPLGSGGDKETQYF,TGTGCCAGCAGCGCCCCCTTGGGCAGCGGGGGGGATAAAGAGACCCAGTACTTC
-,-,TRBJ2-3,TRBV3-1/TRBV3-2,CASSTGDTQYF,TGTGCCAGCAGTACGGGAGACACGCAGTATTTT
-,-,TRBJ2-1,TRBV6-1,CASRPRENEQFF,TGTGCCAGCAGACCCCGGGAAAATGAGCAGTTCTTC
-,-,TRBJ1-5,TRBV7-7,CASSFWGPSNQPQHF,TGTGCTAGCAGCTTTTGGGGGCCCAGCAATCAGCCCCAGCATTTT
-,TRBD2,TRBJ2-5,TRBV28,CASSAVASGVETQYF,TGTGCCAGCAGTGCGGTGGCTAGCGGGGTAGAGACCCAGTACTTC
-,-,TRBJ1-4,TRBV28,CASRGTRKEKLFF,TGTGCCAGCAGGGGGACTCGAAAGGAAAAACTGTTTTTT
-,-,TRBJ2-4,TRBV3-1/TRBV3-2,CASSQGRGLQYF,TGTGCCAGCAGCCAAGGCCGGGGCCTTCAGTACTTC
-,TRBD1,TRBJ1-5,TRBV18,CASSHRGDQPQHF,TGTGCCAGCTCACACAGGGGGGATCAGCCCCAGCATTTT
-,-,TRBJ1-4,TRBV4-3,CASSQEWSPMGVEKLFF,TGCGCCAGCAGCCAAGAATGGTCGCCCATGGGAGTGGAAAAACTGTTTTTT
-,TRBD2,TRBJ2-2,TRBV24-1,CATSDRAGGLGELFF,TGTGCCACCAGTGACCGAGCGGGAGGCCTCGGGGAGCTGTTTTTT
-,-,TRBJ1-6,TRBV11-3,CASSFGAPNSPLHF,TGTGCCAGCAGCTTCGGGGCTCCTAATTCACCCCTCCACTTT
-,-,TRBJ1-3,TRBV7-2,CASSRGGLGDTIYF,TGTGCCAGCAGCCGGGGGGGCCTGGGGGACACCATATATTTT
-,-,TRBJ2-5,TRBV19,CASSIGAYQETQYF,TGTGCCAGTAGTATAGGTGCATACCAAGAGACCCAGTACTTC
-,-,TRBJ1-1,TRBV30,CAWTAISEAFF,TGTGCCTGGACAGCAATCTCTGAAGCTTTCTTT
-,TRBD2,TRBJ2-1,TRBV13,CASSSLAGAVDEQFF,TGTGCCAGCAGTTCTCTAGCGGGAGCGGTGGATGAGCAGTTCTTC
-,-,TRBJ1-2,TRBV28,CASTTGDLYGYTF,TGTGCCAGCACCACGGGTGACCTCTATGGCTACACCTTC
-,TRBD1,TRBJ2-5,TRBV6-5,CASSWYRGETQYF,TGTGCCAGCAGTTGGTACAGGGGGGAGACCCAGTACTTC
once,TRBD1,TRBJ1-2,TRBV5-6,CASRQTGTVVGYTF,TGTGCCAGCAGACAGACAGGGACCGTTGTTGGCTACACCTTC
-,-,TRBJ2-7,TRBV11-3,CASSPGQSLGGEQYF,TGTGCCAGCAGCCCCGGACAGTCCTTGGGTGGCGAGCAGTACTTC
-,-,TRBJ1-2,TRBV6-5,CASTRRGEDGYTF,TGTGCCAGCACCCGGCGAGGGGAGGATGGCTACACCTTC
-,-,TRBJ2-1,TRBV6-5,CASKMLAYEQFF,TGTGCCAGCAAGATGTTGGCCTATGAGCAGTTCTTC
-,-,TRBJ2-2,TRBV12-3/TRBV12-4,CASTTRGELFF,TGTGCCAGCACCACCCGCGGGGAGCTGTTTTTT
once,TRBD2,TRBJ2-4,TRBV28,CASSSAGGKNIQYF,TGTGCCAGCAGTTCCGCGGGAGGCAAAAACATTCAGTACTTC